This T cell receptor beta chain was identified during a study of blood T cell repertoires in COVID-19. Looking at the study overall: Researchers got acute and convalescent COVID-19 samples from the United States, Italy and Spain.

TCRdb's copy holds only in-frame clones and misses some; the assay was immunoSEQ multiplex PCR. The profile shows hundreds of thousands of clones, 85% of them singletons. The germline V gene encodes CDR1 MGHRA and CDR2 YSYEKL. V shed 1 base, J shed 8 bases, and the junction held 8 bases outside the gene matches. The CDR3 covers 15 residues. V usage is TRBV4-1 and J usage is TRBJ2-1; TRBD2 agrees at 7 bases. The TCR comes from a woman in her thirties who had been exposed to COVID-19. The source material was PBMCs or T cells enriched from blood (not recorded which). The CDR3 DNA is TGCGCCAGCAGCCAAGCCAAGGGAGGGGCGTATGAGCAGTTCTTC. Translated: CASSQAKGGAYEQFF.